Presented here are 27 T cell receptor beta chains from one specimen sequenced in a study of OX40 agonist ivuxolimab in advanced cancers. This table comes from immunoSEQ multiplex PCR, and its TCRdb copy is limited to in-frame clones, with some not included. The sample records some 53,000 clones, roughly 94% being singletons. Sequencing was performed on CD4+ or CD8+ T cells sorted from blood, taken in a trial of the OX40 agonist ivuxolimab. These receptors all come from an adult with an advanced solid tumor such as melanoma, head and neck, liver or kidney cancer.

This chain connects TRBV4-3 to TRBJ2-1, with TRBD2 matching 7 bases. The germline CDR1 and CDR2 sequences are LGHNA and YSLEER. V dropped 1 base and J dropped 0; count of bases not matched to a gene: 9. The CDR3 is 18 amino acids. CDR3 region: CASSQVTWRGSSYNEQFF. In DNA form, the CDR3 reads TGCGCCAGCAGCCAAGTTACCTGGCGGGGGAGCTCCTACAATGAGCAGTTCTTC.

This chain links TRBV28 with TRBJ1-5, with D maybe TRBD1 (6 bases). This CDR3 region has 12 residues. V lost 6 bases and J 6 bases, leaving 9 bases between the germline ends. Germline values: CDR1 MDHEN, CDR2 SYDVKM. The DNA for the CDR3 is TGTGCCAGCAGGGGGGCGGGTCAGCCCCAGCATTTT. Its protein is CASRGAGQPQHF. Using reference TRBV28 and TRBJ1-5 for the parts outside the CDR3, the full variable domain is DVKVTQSSRYLVKRTGEKVFLECVQDMDHENMFWYRQDPGLGLRLIYFSYDVKMKEKGDIPEGYSVSREKKERFSLILESASTNQTSMYLCASRGAGQPQHFGDGTRLSIL.

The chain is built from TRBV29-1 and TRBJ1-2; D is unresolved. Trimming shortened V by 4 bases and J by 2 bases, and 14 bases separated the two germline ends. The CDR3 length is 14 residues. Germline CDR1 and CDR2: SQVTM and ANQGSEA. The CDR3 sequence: CSVGGTRPNYGYTF. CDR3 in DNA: TGCAGCGTTGGGGGAACACGGCCGAACTATGGCTACACCTTC. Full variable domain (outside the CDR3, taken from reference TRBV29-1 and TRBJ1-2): SAVISQKPSRDICQRGTSLTIQCQVDSQVTMMFWYRQQPGQSLTLIATANQGSEATYESGFVIDKFPISRPNLTFSTLTVSNMSPEDSSIYLCSVGGTRPNYGYTFGSGTRLTVV.

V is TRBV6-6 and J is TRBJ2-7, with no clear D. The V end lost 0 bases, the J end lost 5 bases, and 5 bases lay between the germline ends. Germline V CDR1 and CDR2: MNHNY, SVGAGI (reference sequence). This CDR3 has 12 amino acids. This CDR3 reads CASSYSAHEQYF. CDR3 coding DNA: TGTGCCAGCAGTTACTCGGCCCACGAGCAGTACTTC.

The CDR3 sequence is CAWAGTSGYNEQFF. DNA of the CDR3: TGTGCCTGGGCCGGGACTAGCGGATACAATGAGCAGTTCTTC. The rearrangement joins TRBV30 to TRBJ2-1; 11 nucleotides line up with TRBD2. The CDR3 totals 14 residues. V gave up 5 bases and J gave up 4 bases; unmatched junction bases: 4. CDR1 is GTSNPN, CDR2 SVGIG, per germline (reference sequence).

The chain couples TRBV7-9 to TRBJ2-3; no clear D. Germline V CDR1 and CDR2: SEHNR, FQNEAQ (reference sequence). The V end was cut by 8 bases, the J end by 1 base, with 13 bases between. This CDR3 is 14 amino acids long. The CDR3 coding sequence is TGTGCCAGCTCAATCGGGCAGGGCACAGATACGCAGTATTTT. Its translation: CASSIGQGTDTQYF.

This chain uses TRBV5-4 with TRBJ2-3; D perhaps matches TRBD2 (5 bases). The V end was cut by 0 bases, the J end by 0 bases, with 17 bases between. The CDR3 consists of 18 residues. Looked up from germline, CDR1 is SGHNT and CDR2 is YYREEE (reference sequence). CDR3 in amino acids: CASSLALGAVDSTDTQYF. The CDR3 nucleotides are TGTGCCAGCAGCTTGGCTCTTGGAGCGGTTGATAGCACAGATACGCAGTATTTT.

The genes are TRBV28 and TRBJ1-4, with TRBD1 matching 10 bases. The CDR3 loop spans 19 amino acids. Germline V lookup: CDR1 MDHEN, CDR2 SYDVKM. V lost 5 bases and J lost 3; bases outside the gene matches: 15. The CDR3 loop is CASSPLISGQGDANEKLFF. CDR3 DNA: TGTGCCAGCAGTCCCTTAATAAGCGGACAGGGGGATGCTAATGAAAAACTGTTTTTT.

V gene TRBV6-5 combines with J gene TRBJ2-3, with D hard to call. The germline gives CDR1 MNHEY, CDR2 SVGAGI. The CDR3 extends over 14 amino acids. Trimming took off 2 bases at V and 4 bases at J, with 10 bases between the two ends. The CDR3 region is CASSYPSLPDTQYF. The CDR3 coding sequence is TGTGCCAGCAGTTACCCCAGTCTGCCAGATACGCAGTATTTT.

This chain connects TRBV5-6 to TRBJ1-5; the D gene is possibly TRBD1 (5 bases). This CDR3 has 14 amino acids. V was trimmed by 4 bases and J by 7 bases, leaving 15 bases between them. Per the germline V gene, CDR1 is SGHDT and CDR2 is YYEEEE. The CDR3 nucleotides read TGTGCCAGCAGCATTTGGGGGGGTGGGCAGCCCCAGCATTTT. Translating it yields CASSIWGGGQPQHF.

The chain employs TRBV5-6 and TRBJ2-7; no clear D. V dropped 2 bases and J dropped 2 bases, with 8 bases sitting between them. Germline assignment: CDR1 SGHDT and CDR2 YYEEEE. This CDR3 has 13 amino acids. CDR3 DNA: TGTGCCAGCAGCTTCAGGCCTGCCTACGAGCAGTACTTC. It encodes CASSFRPAYEQYF.

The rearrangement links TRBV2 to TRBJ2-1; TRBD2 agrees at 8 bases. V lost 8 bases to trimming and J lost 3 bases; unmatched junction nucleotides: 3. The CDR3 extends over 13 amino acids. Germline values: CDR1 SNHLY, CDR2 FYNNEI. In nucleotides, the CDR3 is TGTGCCAGCTCCCGGGAGGGCTACAATGAGCAGTTCTTC. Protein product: CASSREGYNEQFF. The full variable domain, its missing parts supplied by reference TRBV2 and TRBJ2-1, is EPEVTQTPSHQVTQMGQEVILRCVPISNHLYFYWYRQILGQKVEFLVSFYNNEISEKSEIFDDQFSVERPDGSNFTLKIRSTKLEDSAMYFCASSREGYNEQFFGPGTRLTVL.

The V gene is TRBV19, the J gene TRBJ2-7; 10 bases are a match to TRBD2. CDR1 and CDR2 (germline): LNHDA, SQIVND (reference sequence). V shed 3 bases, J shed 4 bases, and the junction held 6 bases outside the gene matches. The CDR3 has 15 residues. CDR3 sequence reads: CASSISSGRGYEQYF. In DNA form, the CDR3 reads TGTGCCAGTAGTATTTCTAGCGGGAGAGGGTACGAGCAGTACTTC.

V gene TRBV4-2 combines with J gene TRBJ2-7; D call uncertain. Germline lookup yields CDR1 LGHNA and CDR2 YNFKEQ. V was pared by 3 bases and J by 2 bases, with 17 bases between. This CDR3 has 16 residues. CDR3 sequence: CASSHLTDPRAYEQYF. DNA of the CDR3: TGTGCCAGCAGCCATCTGACGGACCCAAGGGCCTACGAGCAGTACTTC.

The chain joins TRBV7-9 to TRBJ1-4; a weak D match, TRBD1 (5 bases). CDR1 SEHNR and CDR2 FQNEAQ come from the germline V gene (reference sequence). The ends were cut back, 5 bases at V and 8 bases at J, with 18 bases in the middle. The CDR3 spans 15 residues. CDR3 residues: CASSQIGGREEKLFF. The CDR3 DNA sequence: TGTGCCAGCAGCCAGATCGGCGGCAGGGAGGAAAAACTGTTTTTT.

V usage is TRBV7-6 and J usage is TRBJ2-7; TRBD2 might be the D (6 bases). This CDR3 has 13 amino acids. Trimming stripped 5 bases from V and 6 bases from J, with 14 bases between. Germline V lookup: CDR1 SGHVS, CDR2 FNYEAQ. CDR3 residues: CASSPTGAGEQYF. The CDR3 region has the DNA TGTGCCAGCAGCCCCACAGGAGCGGGCGAGCAGTACTTC.

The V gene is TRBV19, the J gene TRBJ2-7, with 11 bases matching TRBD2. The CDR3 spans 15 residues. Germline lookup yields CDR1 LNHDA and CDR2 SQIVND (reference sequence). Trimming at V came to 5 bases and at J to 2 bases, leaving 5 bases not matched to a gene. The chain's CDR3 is CASSAGTSGAYEQYF. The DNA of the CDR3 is TGTGCCAGTAGTGCTGGGACTAGCGGAGCCTACGAGCAGTACTTC.

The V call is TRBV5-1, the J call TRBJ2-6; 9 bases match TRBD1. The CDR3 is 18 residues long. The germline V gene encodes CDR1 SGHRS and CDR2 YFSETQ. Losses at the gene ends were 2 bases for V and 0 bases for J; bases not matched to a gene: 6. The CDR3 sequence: CASSLPGQGTSGANVLTF. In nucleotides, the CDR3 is TGCGCCAGCAGCTTACCGGGACAGGGAACCTCTGGGGCCAACGTCCTGACTTTC.

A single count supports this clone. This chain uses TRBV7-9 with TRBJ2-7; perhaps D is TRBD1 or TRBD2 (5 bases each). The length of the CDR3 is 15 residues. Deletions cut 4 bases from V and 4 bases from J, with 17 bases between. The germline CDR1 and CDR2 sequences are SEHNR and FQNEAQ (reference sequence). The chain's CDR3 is CASSSTQRGLYEQYF. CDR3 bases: TGTGCCAGCAGCTCAACCCAACGGGGCCTATACGAGCAGTACTTC.

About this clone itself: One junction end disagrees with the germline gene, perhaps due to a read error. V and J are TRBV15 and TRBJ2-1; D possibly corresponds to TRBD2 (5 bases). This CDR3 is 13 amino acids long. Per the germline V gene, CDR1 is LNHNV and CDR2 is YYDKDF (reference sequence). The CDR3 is CATSGEGYNEQFF. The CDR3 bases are TGTGCCACCAGCGGAGAGGGCTACAATGAGCAGTTCTTC.

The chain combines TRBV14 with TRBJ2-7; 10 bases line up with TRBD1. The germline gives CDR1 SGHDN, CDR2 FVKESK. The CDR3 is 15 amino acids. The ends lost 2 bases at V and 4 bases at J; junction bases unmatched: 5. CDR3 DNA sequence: TGTGCCAGCAGCCAACCTGGACAGGGGGATTACGAGCAGTACTTC. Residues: CASSQPGQGDYEQYF.

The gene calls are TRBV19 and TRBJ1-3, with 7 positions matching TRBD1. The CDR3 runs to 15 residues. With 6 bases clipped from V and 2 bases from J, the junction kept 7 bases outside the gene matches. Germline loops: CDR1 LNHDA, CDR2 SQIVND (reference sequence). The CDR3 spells CASSQGGRPGNTIYF. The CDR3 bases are TGTGCCAGTAGCCAAGGGGGCAGGCCTGGAAACACCATATATTTT. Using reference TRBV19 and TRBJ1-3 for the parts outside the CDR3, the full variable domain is DGGITQSPKYLFRKEGQNVTLSCEQNLNHDAMYWYRQDPGQGLRLIYYSQIVNDFQKGDIAEGYSVSREKKESFPLTVTSAQKNPTAFYLCASSQGGRPGNTIYFGEGSWLTVV.

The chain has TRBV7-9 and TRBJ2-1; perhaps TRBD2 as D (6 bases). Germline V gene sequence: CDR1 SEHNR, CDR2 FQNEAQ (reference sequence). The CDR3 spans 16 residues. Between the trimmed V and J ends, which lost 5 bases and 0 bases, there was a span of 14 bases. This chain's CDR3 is CASSPNAGSSYNEQFF. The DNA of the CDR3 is TGTGCCAGCAGCCCTAATGCCGGGAGCTCCTACAATGAGCAGTTCTTC. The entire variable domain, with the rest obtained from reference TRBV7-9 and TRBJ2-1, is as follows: DTGVSQNPRHKITKRGQNVTFRCDPISEHNRLYWYRQTLGQGPEFLTYFQNEAQLEKSRLLSDRFSAERPKGSFSTLEIQRTEQGDSAMYLCASSPNAGSSYNEQFFGPGTRLTVL.

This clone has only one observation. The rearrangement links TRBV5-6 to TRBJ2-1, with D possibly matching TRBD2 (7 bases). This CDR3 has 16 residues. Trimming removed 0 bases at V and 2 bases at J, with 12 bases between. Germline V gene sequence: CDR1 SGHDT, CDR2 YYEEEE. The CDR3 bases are TGTGCCAGCAGCTTGGCGGCGGGGGCGGCCTACAATGAGCAGTTCTTC. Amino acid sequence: CASSLAAGAAYNEQFF.

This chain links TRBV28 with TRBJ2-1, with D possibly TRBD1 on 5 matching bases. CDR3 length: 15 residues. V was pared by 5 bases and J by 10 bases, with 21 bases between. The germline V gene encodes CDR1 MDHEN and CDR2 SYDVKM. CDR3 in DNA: TGTGCCAGCAGTCCGGACACCTGGCATTTAAACGAGCAGTTCTTC. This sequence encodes CASSPDTWHLNEQFF.

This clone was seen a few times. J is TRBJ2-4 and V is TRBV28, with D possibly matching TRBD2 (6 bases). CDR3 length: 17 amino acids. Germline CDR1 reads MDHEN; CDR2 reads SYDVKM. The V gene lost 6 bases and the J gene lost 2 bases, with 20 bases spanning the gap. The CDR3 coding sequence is TGTGCCAGCAGAAATACGGGACTCGCCTGGCCCAAAAACATTCAGTACTTC. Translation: CASRNTGLAWPKNIQYF.

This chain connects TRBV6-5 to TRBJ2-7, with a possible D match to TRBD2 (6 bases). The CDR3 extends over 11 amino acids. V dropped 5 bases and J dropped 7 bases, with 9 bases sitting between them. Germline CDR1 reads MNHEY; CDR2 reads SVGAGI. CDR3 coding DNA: TGTGCCAGCAGTGGGGGGTGGGAGCAGTACTTC. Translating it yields CASSGGWEQYF.